This TCR beta chain is drawn from a study of identical twins. In regard to this clonotype: Its antigen is undetermined. One end of the junction is discordant with germline, which a read error may explain.

General study results and limits: Memory repertoires lacked the insertion deficit that abundant cord blood beta clonotypes showed.

TCRdb recomputed calls from the 5' RACE reads with MiXCR, one row per CDR3 protein. This sample has about 810,000 distinct CDR3 sequences, with around 12% found just once. The same data also contributed to another study, on yellow fever vaccine responses in identical twins.

The clonotype comes from a young woman in good health. The sequencing input was PBMCs.

CDR3: CARSCLWGLAGESSYNEQFF. The DNA for the CDR3 is TGTGCCAGGAGCTGCCTCTGGGGACTAGCGGGGGAGAGCTCCTACAATGAGCAGTTCTTC. The chain carries TRBV5-4 and TRBJ2-1; 14 nucleotides line up with TRBD2. CDR1 and CDR2 from the germline V gene are SGHNT and YYREEE (reference sequence). The CDR3 runs to 20 residues. The variable domain in full, with the rest retrieved from reference TRBV5-4 and TRBJ2-1, is ETGVTQSPTHLIKTRGQQVTLRCSSQSGHNTVSWYQQALGQGPQFIFQYYREEENGRGNFPPRFSGLQFPNYSSELNVNALELDDSALYLCARSCLWGLAGESSYNEQFFGPGTRLTVL.